A single sample gave rise to the 32 T cell receptor beta chains below, sequenced in a study of glioma-infiltrating T cells. The iRepertoire nested amplicon-rescue multiplex PCR amplified TCR alpha and beta CDR3s from RNA. One entry per CDR3 protein results from TCRdb running MiXCR on the multiplex PCR reads. The repertoire holds under 150,000 distinct CDR3 sequences, with around 25% as singletons. The sample consisted of glioma tissue, nonneoplastic brain tissue, or PBMCs (not recorded which). The receptors here all came from a human donor with low-grade glioma or glioblastoma, undergoing nonglioma brain surgery, or in good health (not recorded which).

This clonotype was observed a few times. J is TRBJ1-1 and V is TRBV7-6, with D possibly matching TRBD1 (6 bases). Germline assignment: CDR1 SGHVS and CDR2 FNYEAQ. CDR3 length equals 13 residues. With 5 bases removed from V and 4 bases from J, the gap between germline ends came to 11 bases. CDR3 sequence reads: CASSPEGGTEAFF. The CDR3 DNA follows: TGTGCCAGCAGCCCAGAGGGGGGCACTGAAGCTTTCTTT.

This clonotype was counted many times. This chain uses TRBV2 with TRBJ2-3; TRBD2 matches at 11 bases. V lost 4 bases to trimming and J lost 4 bases; unmatched junction nucleotides: 1. This CDR3 spans 14 amino acids. CDR1 SNHLY and CDR2 FYNNEI come from the germline V gene. The CDR3 sequence is CASSGLAGPDTQYF. The CDR3 DNA follows: TGTGCCAGCAGTGGACTAGCGGGGCCAGATACGCAGTATTTT.

Ten or more counts support this clonotype. This chain connects TRBV7-9 to TRBJ2-5; D unresolved. V was pared by 1 base and J by 7 bases, with 4 bases between. Per germline, CDR1 SEHNR and CDR2 FQNEAQ (reference sequence). CDR3 size: 11 residues. DNA for the CDR3: TGTGCCAGCAGCTTAGAAAGGACCCAGTACTTC. This gives the protein CASSLERTQYF.

The J gene is TRBJ2-3, the V gene TRBV20-1; 7 bases match TRBD2. V gave up 7 bases and J gave up 2 bases; unmatched junction bases: 12. The CDR3 consists of 15 residues. CDR1 and CDR2 from the germline V gene are DFQATT and SNEGSKA (reference sequence). The CDR3 loop is CSDSPPAGNTDTQYF. The DNA of the CDR3 is TGCAGTGATAGCCCCCCAGCGGGAAACACAGATACGCAGTATTTT.

The V and J genes are TRBV24-1 and TRBJ1-2, with a possible D match to TRBD1 (5 bases). The CDR3 is 14 amino acids. The germline V gene encodes CDR1 KGHDR and CDR2 SFDVKD. V was trimmed by 2 bases and J by 2 bases, leaving 8 bases between them. CDR3: CATSDYGDNYGYTF. Written as DNA, the CDR3 is TGTGCCACCAGTGATTATGGGGACAACTATGGCTACACCTTC.

Remarks on this clonotype: This may be a read error, as it is one base from a much larger clone. The chain carries TRBV6-6 and TRBJ2-7; 8 nucleotides agree with TRBD2. The CDR3 sequence is 14 residues long. Germline V CDR1 and CDR2: MNHNY, SVGAGI (reference sequence). CDR3 in amino acids: CASSTGGNPYGQYV. CDR3 nucleotides: TGTGCCAGCTCCACGGGGGGGAACCCCTACGGGCAGTACGTC.

This clonotype was seen ten or more times. V gene TRBV28 combines with J gene TRBJ1-6, with unresolved D. Germline CDR1 reads MDHEN; CDR2 reads SYDVKM. This CDR3 is 13 amino acids long. With 7 bases removed from V and 3 bases from J, the gap between germline ends came to 7 bases. The CDR3 loop reads CASKALYNSPLHF. CDR3 nucleotide sequence: TGTGCCAGCAAAGCCCTCTATAATTCACCCCTCCACTTT.

This clonotype occurred once. It may be a read error: a sequence one base away is much more abundant. The chain links TRBV20-1 to TRBJ2-1; no definite D call. This CDR3 has 14 residues. Germline values: CDR1 DFQATT, CDR2 SNEGSKA (reference sequence). CDR3: CSSRVWGRYNEQFF. CDR3 nucleotide sequence: TGCAGTTCTAGAGTTTGGGGTCGCTACAATGAGCAGTTCTTC.

This clonotype has ten or more counts. J is TRBJ2-7 and V is TRBV7-9, with 7 bases identical to TRBD1. V gave up 1 base and J gave up 6 bases; unmatched junction bases: 3. Per the germline V gene, CDR1 is SEHNR and CDR2 is FQNEAQ (reference sequence). This CDR3 is 13 amino acids long. For the CDR3, the DNA is TGTGCCAGCAGCTTAGTCACAGGGGCCGAGCAGTACGTC. It specifies CASSLVTGAEQYV.

The chain has TRBV3-1 and TRBJ2-3; 9 bases line up with TRBD2. The CDR3 has 17 residues. The ends lost 0 bases at V and 0 bases at J; junction bases unmatched: 4. CDR1 and CDR2 from the germline V gene are LGHDT and YNNKEL (reference sequence). The CDR3 DNA follows: TGTGCCAGCAGCCAAGATCCTAGCGGGGCTAGCACAGATACGCAGTATTTT. It translates to CASSQDPSGASTDTQYF.

This clonotype was found a few times. The chain couples TRBV27 to TRBJ1-2, with no clear D. The germline V gene encodes CDR1 MNHEY and CDR2 SMNVEV (reference sequence). Between the trimmed V and J ends, which lost 1 base and 1 base, there was a span of 4 bases. This CDR3 has 13 residues. CDR3 bases: TGTGCCAGCAGTTTATACAGTAACTATGGCTACACCTTC. Translating it yields CASSLYSNYGYTF.

The chain is built from TRBV5-1 and TRBJ1-1; D not resolved. Germline V gene lookup returns CDR1 SGHRS and CDR2 YFSETQ. Trimming removed 0 bases from V and 1 base from J, with 7 bases in between. CDR3 length equals 14 residues. CDR3 sequence: CASSLVPGNTEAFF. In DNA form, the CDR3 reads TGCGCCAGCAGCTTGGTTCCAGGGAACACTGAAGCTTTCTTT.

The chain couples TRBV11-2 to TRBJ2-1, with D maybe TRBD1 (6 bases). The CDR3 contains 16 residues. Germline V gene sequence: CDR1 SGHAT, CDR2 FQNNGV. Trimming left V 4 bases short and J 6 bases short, with 19 bases between. In nucleotides, the CDR3 is TGTGCCAGCAGCTATAGGACAGCTTTGAAACGCAATGAGCAGTTCTTC. Translation: CASSYRTALKRNEQFF. Full variable domain (remainder filled in from reference TRBV11-2 and TRBJ2-1): EAGVAQSPRYKIIEKRQSVAFWCNPISGHATLYWYQQILGQGPKLLIQFQNNGVVDDSQLPKDRFSAERLKGVDSTLKIQPAKLEDSAVYLCASSYRTALKRNEQFFGPGTRLTVL.

This clonotype was seen at least ten times. The V call is TRBV19, the J call TRBJ1-5; perhaps TRBD1 as D (6 bases). CDR3 length: 15 amino acids. V was clipped by 7 bases and J by 4 bases, with 17 bases between them. Looked up from germline, CDR1 is LNHDA and CDR2 is SQIVND (reference sequence). CDR3 DNA: TGTGCCAGTACCAGGTATGGACAGTCGAATCAGCCCCAGCATTTT. Its translation: CASTRYGQSNQPQHF.

CDR3 nucleotide sequence: TGTGCCAGCAGCTTAAGCGGGCTCATGAACACTGAAGCTTTCTTT. It specifies CASSLSGLMNTEAFF. The chain joins TRBV7-9 to TRBJ1-1; D not certain. Germline values: CDR1 SEHNR, CDR2 FQNEAQ (reference sequence). V gave up 2 bases and J gave up 0 bases, with 10 bases separating them. The CDR3 is 15 residues long.

Ten or more counts support this clonotype. This chain joins TRBV7-3 and TRBJ1-1; D gene unclear. CDR3 size: 13 residues. Deletions cut 2 bases from V and 1 base from J, with 5 bases between. CDR1 is SGHTA and CDR2 is FQGTGA in the germline V gene. CDR3 nucleotide sequence: TGTGCCAGCAGCTTACTGCCGAACACTGAAGCTTTCTTT. As protein: CASSLLPNTEAFF.

The J gene is TRBJ1-2, the V gene TRBV9; D unclear. V was clipped by 5 bases and J by 4 bases, with 12 bases between them. Germline V lookup: CDR1 SGDLS, CDR2 YYNGEE. This CDR3 has 13 residues. CDR3 sequence: CASSSSWGYGYTF. In DNA, the CDR3 is TGTGCCAGCAGTAGTAGTTGGGGCTATGGCTACACCTTC.

The chain joins TRBV20-1 to TRBJ2-3; TRBD2 aligns across 7 bases. Germline CDR1 reads DFQATT; CDR2 reads SNEGSKA (reference sequence). The CDR3 covers 14 residues. In DNA, the CDR3 is TGCAGCGGTGGGACTATCCTTAGCACAGATACGCAGTATTTT. It specifies CSGGTILSTDTQYF.

The sample holds a few counts of this clonotype. V and J are TRBV2 and TRBJ1-1, with a tentative D call TRBD1 (5 bases). This CDR3 has 14 amino acids. CDR1 is SNHLY, CDR2 FYNNEI, per germline. Trimming left V 4 bases short and J 1 base short, with 10 bases between. The CDR3 loop reads CASSGEGTNTEAFF. CDR3 in DNA: TGTGCCAGCAGTGGGGAGGGGACGAACACTGAAGCTTTCTTT.

There are many counts of this clonotype. This sequence joins TRBV6-1 and TRBJ2-7; the D gene is possibly TRBD1 (5 bases). The V end was cut by 0 bases, the J end by 0 bases, with 12 bases between. From germline, CDR1 is MNHNS and CDR2 SASEGT. The CDR3 totals 16 residues. CDR3 residues: CASSEALTVPSYEQYV. The CDR3 nucleotides read TGTGCCAGCAGTGAAGCCCTGACAGTCCCCTCCTACGAGCAGTACGTC.

Worth noting for this clonotype: The junction and the germline gene differ at one end; a read error may be behind it. The genes are TRBV12-3 or TRBV12-4 and TRBJ1-5; no definite D call. This CDR3 spans 15 amino acids. CDR3 nucleotides: TGTGCCAGCAGTTTCCGGACTGGGAGCAATAAGCCCCAGCATTTT. Protein: CASSFRTGSNKPQHF.

This rearrangement joins TRBV19 to TRBJ1-5; D is unresolved. Germline V gene lookup returns CDR1 LNHDA and CDR2 SQIVND (reference sequence). The V and J ends lost 5 bases and 5 bases respectively, with 16 bases between them. The CDR3 loop spans 15 amino acids. The CDR3 nucleotides read TGTGCCAGTAGTCCCAACCGGGGTGGAGATCAGCCCCAGCATTTT. Protein product: CASSPNRGGDQPQHF.

The gene calls are TRBV5-1 and TRBJ2-5; perhaps TRBD2 as D (6 bases). The CDR3 has 12 residues. Germline assignment: CDR1 SGHRS and CDR2 YFSETQ. The V end lost 6 bases, the J end lost 4 bases, and 10 bases lay between the germline ends. The DNA of the CDR3 is TGCGCCAGCACACCCGGGGGAGAGACCCAGTACTTC. This codes for CASTPGGETQYF.

The V gene is TRBV20-1, the J gene TRBJ2-1, with D hard to call. The germline V and J ends were trimmed by 3 bases and 0 bases, with 9 bases remaining between them. The CDR3 totals 14 residues. Germline V gene lookup returns CDR1 DFQATT and CDR2 SNEGSKA (reference sequence). CDR3 nucleotides: TGCAGTGCTAGGACAAGGCGCTCCTACAATGAGCAGTTCTTC. Protein: CSARTRRSYNEQFF.

This clonotype occurred a few times. This rearrangement joins TRBV29-1 to TRBJ2-7; tentative D call: TRBD1 (6 bases). Germline values: CDR1 SQVTM, CDR2 ANQGSEA. This CDR3 contains 13 residues. Trimming stripped 5 bases from V and 3 bases from J, with 14 bases between. The CDR3 nucleotides read TGCAGCGTTTCCTACAGGGCCCACTACGAGCAGTACGTC. It is translated as CSVSYRAHYEQYV.

This clonotype has at least ten counts. CDR3 loop: CSARDERGINEKLFF. CDR3 coding DNA: TGCAGTGCTAGAGATGAAAGGGGCATTAATGAAAAACTGTTTTTT. The chain couples TRBV20-1 to TRBJ1-4; possible D gene TRBD1, 5 bases. V lost 0 bases to trimming and J lost 4 bases, with 12 bases between them. Germline V gives CDR1 DFQATT, CDR2 SNEGSKA (reference sequence). The CDR3 is made up of 15 amino acids.

This clonotype was detected only a few times. This sequence joins TRBV18 and TRBJ2-1; tentatively, D is TRBD2 (6 bases). The CDR3 is made up of 16 amino acids. The germline V and J ends were trimmed by 2 bases and 2 bases, with 13 bases remaining between them. CDR1 and CDR2 from the germline V gene are KGHSH and LQKENI. The CDR3 region is CASSPMGAGTYNEQFF. CDR3 sequence (DNA): TGTGCCAGCTCACCAATGGGCGCGGGGACCTACAATGAGCAGTTCTTC.

This clonotype was seen many times. V usage is TRBV6-1 and J usage is TRBJ1-5; weak D call: TRBD1 (5 bases). CDR3 length: 15 residues. Germline CDR1 MNHNS, CDR2 SASEGT. V was cut by 5 bases and J by 0 bases, with 11 bases left in between. The CDR3 region has the DNA TGTGCCAGCAGTTCGCAGGGATATAGCAATCAGCCCCAGCATTTT. Translated: CASSSQGYSNQPQHF.

This clonotype was seen only a few times. V usage is TRBV24-1 and J usage is TRBJ2-3, with D perhaps matching TRBD1 or TRBD2 (6 bases each). Per germline, CDR1 KGHDR and CDR2 SFDVKD. The germline V and J ends were trimmed by 5 bases and 4 bases, with 12 bases remaining between them. This CDR3 is 14 amino acids long. As DNA, the CDR3 is TGTGCCACCAGTGCGGGGGCCAAGGCAGATACGCAGTATTTT. Its translation is CATSAGAKADTQYF.

This clonotype came up a few times. The chain has TRBV27 and TRBJ1-6; 12 nucleotides agree with TRBD1. The CDR3 is 17 residues long. Germline V lookup: CDR1 MNHEY, CDR2 SMNVEV (reference sequence). The ends lost 4 bases at V and 9 bases at J; junction bases unmatched: 10. CDR3 in amino acids: CASSSITGTGGSSPLHF. The CDR3 DNA sequence: TGTGCCAGCAGTTCCATTACCGGGACAGGGGGCTCTTCACCCCTCCACTTT.

Ten or more counts support this clonotype. V is TRBV27 and J is TRBJ2-5; D call uncertain. CDR3 length: 15 amino acids. V lost 3 bases to trimming and J lost 3 bases, with 14 bases between them. The germline V gene encodes CDR1 MNHEY and CDR2 SMNVEV (reference sequence). CDR3 sequence (DNA): TGTGCCAGCAGTTTCTTTCTGGAAGACAAAGAGACCCAGTACTTC. Translated: CASSFFLEDKETQYF.

This clonotype was found many times. The J gene is TRBJ2-5, the V gene TRBV6-1; 9 nucleotides align to TRBD1. Germline CDR1 is MNHNS and CDR2 is SASEGT. The CDR3 length is 15 residues. V lost 5 bases and J lost 7; bases outside the gene matches: 11. CDR3 in DNA: TGTGCCAGCAGTTCCCTCGGGACAGGGAAAGGGACCCAGTACTTC. It codes for CASSSLGTGKGTQYF.